This TCR beta chain was profiled in a study of cytomegalovirus exposure and HLA in healthy donors. Primers for the PCR totalled 60 Vbeta and 13 Jbeta. Repertoires were generated with immunoSEQ multiplex PCR, while TCRdb's copy carries only in-frame clones and drops some. This repertoire shows about 98,000 clones, about three fifths found once; its top ten account for around 4.8%. The ends were cut back, 3 bases at V and 0 bases at J, with 13 bases in the middle. CDR1 is SGHRS and CDR2 is YFSETQ in the germline V gene. The CDR3 covers 16 residues. This clone turned up a few times. This receptor was taken from a human donor in good health. Input material: PBMCs. The chain employs TRBV5-1 and TRBJ2-1, with TRBD1 as a possible D gene (6 bases). The CDR3 coding sequence is TGCGCCAGCAGCTCGCGGCAGGGGCCCTCCTACAATGAGCAGTTCTTC. This codes for CASSSRQGPSYNEQFF.